What follows is one TCR beta chain and its context. These data are taken from a study of blood T cells in healthy people across ages. Germline V gene sequence: CDR1 SGHRS, CDR2 YFSETQ. Trimming at V came to 3 bases and at J to 5 bases, leaving 8 bases not matched to a gene. The CDR3 runs to 14 residues. Together with a sample-barcoded 5' primer, a J-beta primer mix was included in a second PCR lasting roughly 6 to 12 cycles. One entry per CDR3 protein, called by TCRdb with MiXCR from the 5' RACE reads. Here the sample spans over a million distinct CDR3 sequences, less than 50% being singletons. Sequencing used blood. This chain links TRBV5-1 with TRBJ2-7, with TRBD1 matching over 7 bases. This sequence was found in a woman in her sixties or seventies in good health. The CDR3 is CASSSMTGYDEQYF. CDR3 DNA: TGCGCCAGCAGCTCTATGACAGGGTACGACGAGCAGTACTTC.